This TCR beta chain was obtained from a study of identical twins. Study-level results: An excess of low generation probability was shown by twin-shared out-of-frame alpha sequences.

Healthy Caucasians provided all donations. TCRdb reprocessed the 5' RACE reads with MiXCR, giving one entry per CDR3 protein. The sample carries about 530,000 distinct CDR3 sequences, 15% recorded once. This clonotype has just a few counts. The antigen remains unidentified. Germline V gene sequence: CDR1 SGHRS, CDR2 YFSETQ. CDR3 length: 18 amino acids. V dropped 4 bases and J dropped 0; count of bases not matched to a gene: 5. These sequences were also reported in another study, on yellow fever vaccine responses in identical twins.

The J gene is TRBJ2-2, the V gene TRBV5-1; 14 bases match TRBD2. This TCR came from a young woman in good health. Input material: CD4+ T cells sorted from blood. The CDR3 nucleotides read TGCGCCAGCAGCGTCGGGACTAGCGGGGGAGCGAACACCGGGGAGCTGTTTTTT. Its protein product is CASSVGTSGGANTGELFF.